The 27 T cell receptor beta chains listed next were all sequenced from one sample in a study of blood T cell repertoires in COVID-19. The method was immunoSEQ multiplex PCR; TCRdb's version includes in-frame clones alone and lacks a portion of them. The sample carries more than 95,000 clones, 85% recorded once. Sample: peripheral blood. Source of these receptors: an older man with active or convalescent COVID-19.

The chain employs TRBV6-1 and TRBJ1-1; D not resolved. Trimming shortened V by 0 bases and J by 1 base, and 6 bases separated the two germline ends. CDR1 is MNHNS, CDR2 SASEGT, per germline. The CDR3 runs to 14 residues. CDR3: CASSEAIRNTEAFF. CDR3 nucleotides: TGTGCCAGCAGTGAAGCGATCAGGAACACTGAAGCTTTCTTT.

This rearrangement joins TRBV30 to TRBJ1-2, with D uncertain. V was cut by 2 bases and J by 4 bases, with 8 bases left in between. CDR1 is GTSNPN and CDR2 is SVGIG in the germline V gene (reference sequence). The CDR3 extends over 12 amino acids. The DNA of the CDR3 is TGTGCCTGGAGTCGCGCAGGCTATGGCTACACCTTC. Protein product: CAWSRAGYGYTF.

The rearrangement joins TRBV4-3 to TRBJ2-2; unclear D gene. V shed 0 bases and J shed 1 base, with 9 bases lying between them. This CDR3 comprises 16 residues. Germline CDR1 is LGHNA and CDR2 is YSLEER. The DNA for the CDR3 is TGCGCCAGCAGCCAAGACCCGCCAGAGAACACCGGGGAGCTGTTTTTT. It translates to CASSQDPPENTGELFF.

The gene calls are TRBV7-8 and TRBJ2-7, with 7 bases that match TRBD1. V dropped 2 bases and J dropped 7; count of bases not matched to a gene: 8. CDR1 is SGHVS, CDR2 FQNEAQ, per germline. This CDR3 spans 14 amino acids. CDR3 region: CASSLSTGPGEQYF. CDR3 bases: TGTGCCAGCAGCTTATCGACAGGGCCTGGTGAGCAGTACTTC.

The chain recombines TRBV6-2 or TRBV6-3 with TRBJ1-2; D call uncertain. Germline assignment: CDR1 MNHEY and CDR2 SVGEGT. This CDR3 is 13 amino acids long. V lost 0 bases, J lost 7 bases, and 9 bases lay in between. The CDR3 reads CASSYSGESGYTF. The CDR3 coding sequence is TGTGCCAGCAGTTACTCTGGGGAGTCTGGCTACACCTTC.

The chain carries TRBV7-2 and TRBJ2-3; D remains unclear. This CDR3 region has 15 residues. The V gene's germline CDR1 is SGHTA and CDR2 FQGNSA. The V and J ends lost 1 base and 0 bases respectively, with 8 bases between them. CDR3 DNA: TGTGCCAGCAGCTTAGAGTCGCGGAGCACAGATACGCAGTATTTT. This gives the protein CASSLESRSTDTQYF.

The count of this clone is one. The genes are TRBV10-1 and TRBJ2-1; 7 bases fit TRBD2. Per germline, CDR1 WNHNN and CDR2 SYGVQD (reference sequence). After removal of 11 bases from V and 0 bases from J, the junction contained 19 bases not matched to a gene. The CDR3 covers 18 residues. The DNA of the CDR3 is TGCGCCCGTCGGCGGGAGCTTAAGTACCCAAGCTCCTACAATGAGCAGTTCTTC. As protein: CARRRELKYPSSYNEQFF.

The V and J genes are TRBV28 and TRBJ1-1; no definite D call. Germline V lookup: CDR1 MDHEN, CDR2 SYDVKM. The CDR3 runs 14 residues. Trimming cost V 6 bases and J 4 bases, with 15 bases left between them. CDR3 in amino acids: CASRRLVVSTEAFF. In nucleotides, the CDR3 is TGTGCCAGCAGAAGACTGGTTGTGAGCACTGAAGCTTTCTTT.

The chain is built from TRBV27 and TRBJ1-6; TRBD1 matches 8 bases. CDR1 MNHEY and CDR2 SMNVEV come from the germline V gene (reference sequence). The J segment lost 7 bases and the V segment lost 5 bases, leaving 7 bases of the junction unmatched. This CDR3 spans 15 amino acids. The CDR3 coding sequence is TGTGCCAGCAGTCTCGGGACAGGCTTCAATTCACCCCTCCACTTT. This encodes CASSLGTGFNSPLHF.

V usage is TRBV7-8 and J usage is TRBJ1-6, with no clear D. CDR3 size: 14 residues. The ends were cut back, 5 bases at V and 9 bases at J, with 14 bases in the middle. Per germline, CDR1 SGHVS and CDR2 FQNEAQ. CDR3 sequence (DNA): TGTGCCAGCAGCCCCAGAGAGGGAGGTTCACCCCTCCACTTT. Its translation is CASSPREGGSPLHF.

V usage is TRBV7-3 and J usage is TRBJ2-5; 7 bases fit TRBD1. Per germline, CDR1 SGHTA and CDR2 FQGTGA. The ends lost 5 bases at V and 7 bases at J; junction bases unmatched: 13. This CDR3 is built from 15 residues. Here the CDR3 reads CASSLLGQAPGTQYF. The CDR3 DNA reads TGTGCCAGCAGCCTACTCGGACAGGCGCCGGGGACCCAGTACTTC. Looking up the rest from reference TRBV7-3 and TRBJ2-5 gives the full variable domain: GAGVSQTPSNKVTEKGKYVELRCDPISGHTALYWYRQSLGQGPEFLIYFQGTGAADDSGLPNDRFFAVRPEGSVSTLKIQRTERGDSAVYLCASSLLGQAPGTQYFGPGTRLLVL.

The chain's CDR3 is CASSQVGQGAEQYF. DNA for the CDR3: TGTGCCAGCAGCCAGGTGGGACAGGGGGCCGAGCAGTACTTC. This chain links TRBV4-2 with TRBJ2-7; 12 bases map to TRBD1. The J segment lost 6 bases and the V segment lost 3 bases, leaving 3 bases of the junction unmatched. CDR1 LGHNA and CDR2 YNFKEQ come from the germline V gene. The CDR3 length is 14 residues.

As DNA, the CDR3 is TGCAGCGTTGACCCGACAGGGGCGGAAGCTTTCTTT. Its translation is CSVDPTGAEAFF. The chain employs TRBV29-1 and TRBJ1-1; TRBD1 aligns across 8 bases. The CDR3 has 12 residues. The junction had 5 bases not matched to a gene; V was cut back by 3 bases and J by 8 bases. From germline, CDR1 is SQVTM and CDR2 ANQGSEA.

The genes are TRBV2 and TRBJ2-5; TRBD1 matches 10 bases. Trimming cost V 6 bases and J 4 bases; bases outside gene matches: 5. The germline V gene has CDR1 SNHLY and CDR2 FYNNEI. The CDR3 extends over 14 amino acids. CDR3 in amino acids: CASRTGTGVETQYF. In DNA form, the CDR3 reads TGTGCCAGCAGAACCGGGACAGGGGTAGAGACCCAGTACTTC.

CDR3 sequence: CASLRLGTDTQYF. In DNA form, the CDR3 reads TGTGCCAGCTTGAGGCTTGGCACAGATACGCAGTATTTT. V is TRBV6-5 and J is TRBJ2-3, with D unclear. CDR1 is MNHEY and CDR2 is SVGAGI in the germline V gene. The CDR3 runs 13 residues. Trimming left V 8 bases short and J 1 base short, with 10 bases between.

The rearrangement links TRBV6-5 to TRBJ2-2; TRBD1 matches at 10 bases. Germline V gene sequence: CDR1 MNHEY, CDR2 SVGAGI. The V segment lost 5 bases and the J segment 5 bases; nucleotides outside the gene matches: 5. This CDR3 contains 15 residues. In DNA form, the CDR3 reads TGTGCCAGCAGTAAGACAGGGGGCAGGACCGGGGAGCTGTTTTTT. It codes for CASSKTGGRTGELFF.

This chain connects TRBV19 to TRBJ2-7; 9 positions agree with TRBD1. Looked up from germline, CDR1 is LNHDA and CDR2 is SQIVND (reference sequence). This CDR3 comprises 15 residues. Trimming removed 1 base from V and 5 bases from J; junction bases left unmatched: 6. DNA for the CDR3: TGTGCCAGTAGTATAGGGGGGACAGGGTACGACGAGCAGTACTTC. Translated, it gives CASSIGGTGYDEQYF.

The chain combines TRBV21-1 with TRBJ2-7; the D call in the table, TRBD2, was not verified against the DNA. TRBV21-1 is a pseudogene locus. This CDR3 spans 15 amino acids. CDR3: CASSAHRGTPYEQYF. CDR3 coding DNA: TGTGCCAGCAGCGCACATCGGGGTACCCCCTACGAGCAGTACTTC.

This clone has more than one count but fewer than ten. The chain couples TRBV5-5 to TRBJ1-5; 8 nucleotides line up with TRBD1. The junction had 8 bases not matched to a gene; V was cut back by 0 bases and J by 0 bases. This CDR3 spans 18 amino acids. Germline CDR1 is SGHKS and CDR2 is YYEKEE (reference sequence). CDR3 residues: CASSLGQGRFYSNQPQHF. The CDR3 coding sequence is TGTGCCAGCAGCTTGGGACAGGGGAGGTTTTATAGCAATCAGCCCCAGCATTTT.

This clone was observed once. The J gene is TRBJ1-4, the V gene TRBV6-1; unclear D gene. CDR3 length equals 14 residues. Germline values: CDR1 MNHNS, CDR2 SASEGT. V lost 3 bases and J 11 bases, leaving 16 bases between the germline ends. CDR3 residues: CASSDTTGIGKLFF. The CDR3 nucleotides are TGTGCCAGCAGTGATACGACGGGGATAGGGAAACTGTTTTTT.

This clone is a singleton in its sample. The chain uses TRBV6-5 and TRBJ1-2; 7 positions match TRBD1. The CDR3 has 14 amino acids. The J segment lost 2 bases and the V segment lost 5 bases, leaving 5 bases of the junction unmatched. From germline, CDR1 is MNHEY and CDR2 SVGAGI. CDR3 residues: CASSNPGGNYGYTF. CDR3 DNA: TGTGCCAGCAGTAACCCAGGGGGGAACTATGGCTACACCTTC.

The chain is built from TRBV15 and TRBJ2-1, with D perhaps matching TRBD1 (5 bases). The CDR3 has 15 residues. Germline V CDR1 and CDR2: LNHNV, YYDKDF (reference sequence). The V and J ends lost 0 bases and 4 bases respectively, with 10 bases between them. In DNA form, the CDR3 reads TGTGCCACCAGCAGAGATGTCACAGGATACAATGAGCAGTTCTTC. Residues: CATSRDVTGYNEQFF.

In nucleotides, the CDR3 is TGTGCCAGCAGCCAAAGGCCGGGACTAGCGGGAGGGCGGCATGAGCAGTTCTTC. Encoded protein: CASSQRPGLAGGRHEQFF. The genes are TRBV3-1 (or the pseudogene TRBV3-2) and TRBJ2-1; 16 positions agree with TRBD2. CDR3 size: 18 residues. Germline CDR1 LGHDT, CDR2 YNNKEL (reference sequence). Unmatched junction bases numbered 9, after V lost 2 bases and J lost 8 bases.

The rearrangement uses TRBV18 and TRBJ2-1, with D maybe TRBD2 (6 bases). CDR3 length: 15 residues. V dropped 2 bases and J dropped 0 bases, with 8 bases sitting between them. The germline V gene encodes CDR1 KGHSH and CDR2 LQKENI. The CDR3 spells CASSPRRDSYNEQFF. Written as DNA, the CDR3 is TGTGCCAGCTCACCAAGGCGGGACTCCTACAATGAGCAGTTCTTC.

The CDR3 spells CASSVVAGKEGWSNYGYTF. The CDR3 DNA sequence: TGTGCCAGCAGCGTAGTAGCCGGGAAGGAGGGTTGGTCTAACTATGGCTACACCTTC. The rearrangement joins TRBV9 to TRBJ1-2, with D uncertain. Trimming cost V 0 bases and J 0 bases, with 21 bases left between them. Germline loops: CDR1 SGDLS, CDR2 YYNGEE. The CDR3 covers 19 residues.

The chain joins TRBV19 to TRBJ2-7; 8 nucleotides agree with TRBD2. V trimming: 8 bases; J trimming: 4 bases; junction bases outside the gene matches: 10. The CDR3 sequence is 14 residues long. CDR1 is LNHDA and CDR2 is SQIVND in the germline V gene (reference sequence). The CDR3 nucleotides read TGTGCCAGTGGAAAACAGGGACTAGGTTACGAGCAGTACTTC. Residues: CASGKQGLGYEQYF.

The J gene is TRBJ2-1, the V gene TRBV18; D is possibly TRBD2 (6 bases). The CDR3 consists of 14 residues. Trimming pared 2 bases from V and 8 bases from J, leaving 13 bases between. Germline CDR1 and CDR2: KGHSH and LQKENI. In DNA, the CDR3 is TGTGCCAGCTCACCATCGGGACTGGGCTATGAGCAGTTCTTC. Protein sequence: CASSPSGLGYEQFF.